This T cell receptor (beta chain) was recorded in a study of beta chain features in type 1 diabetes. Overall study context: All samples together contributed 90 million to 130 million sorted cells for examination. Findings and limits, study-wide: Type 1 diabetes patients had TCRB CDR3s that were shorter (moderately but significantly so) in all four CD4+ subsets. More deletions and fewer insertions at VDJ junctions were seen in type 1 diabetes patients.

The CDR3 has 12 residues. The ends were cut back, 3 bases at V and 8 bases at J, with 13 bases in the middle. In germline, CDR1 is GTSNPN, CDR2 SVGIG (reference sequence). Cell sorting via CD45RO/CCR7/CD25/CD127/CD95/CD27 was performed to obtain CD4+ naive, central memory, regulatory and stem cell-like memory cells. Worth noting for this clone: As yet, its antigen is unknown. The identical CDR3 is also encoded by other nucleotide sequences in the sample.

Sequenced material consisted of expressed TCRB transcripts (all of the isolated RNA was reverse transcribed). Sequenced naive, central memory and regulatory T cell samples produced an average of approximately 3.5 million reads. Assay: immunoSEQ multiplex PCR; the TCRdb copy retains only in-frame clones and omits some. The sample consists of nearly 700,000 clones, over 10% of them appearing once. This chain links TRBV30 with TRBJ1-1, with D unresolved. The specimen sequenced was naive CD4+ T cells from blood. This sequence was found in a man between 18 and 29 years old with type 1 diabetes. The CDR3 DNA is TGTGCCTGGAGGCGAGGCCCGACAGAAGCTTTCTTT. It is translated as CAWRRGPTEAFF.